The clone carrying this T cell receptor beta chain was picked up a small number of times. The data belong to a study of Ad26.COV2.S vaccination and SARS-CoV-2 variants. TCRdb's copy holds only in-frame clones and misses some; the assay was immunoSEQ multiplex PCR. The sample comprises approximately 140,000 clones, more than 80% of which are singletons, and around 5% rests with the top ten. Trimming stripped 1 base from V and 5 bases from J, with 6 bases between. The CDR3 runs to 13 residues. Germline CDR1 LGHDT, CDR2 YNNKEL (reference sequence). V is TRBV3-1 (or the pseudogene TRBV3-2) and J is TRBJ1-5, with D possibly TRBD1 on 6 matching bases. The sample in question was peripheral blood, obtained after recovery from COVID-19. This receptor was identified in a human donor who had recovered from COVID-19. CDR3 protein: CASSQGGHQPQHF. CDR3 nucleotide sequence: TGTGCCAGCAGCCAAGGGGGGCATCAGCCCCAGCATTTT.